A selection of T cell receptor beta chains follows, all from one sample in a study of cytomegalovirus exposure and HLA in healthy donors. Clones were sequenced by immunoSEQ multiplex PCR, and TCRdb holds only the in-frame ones, with some missing. The sample shows around 120,000 clones, 65% to 80% of them seen only once. Sequencing used PBMCs. These receptors were taken from a woman between 40 and 55 years old in good health and CMV-seropositive. CDR3s include the opening cysteine and the closing phenylalanine or tryptophan. Size tells how often a clone was seen (once, few, many) or the class of an expanded clone, and some rows leave it out.

len	abundance	j_gene	v_gene	CDR3aa
15	NA	TRBJ1-5	TRBV7-8	CASSLRDIGNQPQHF
14	NA	TRBJ2-7	TRBV6-5	CASSYPGGAGEQYF
15	NA	TRBJ1-2	TRBV14	CASSQDPAGIYGYTF
16	few	TRBJ1-1	TRBV19	CASSPWTGMGHTEAFF
13	NA	TRBJ2-1	TRBV10-3	CATHSGSGNEQFF
12	NA	TRBJ2-1	TRBV5-6	CASSLAGNEQFF
15	NA	TRBJ2-7	TRBV9	CASSPGTSGLYEQYF
15	NA	TRBJ2-1	TRBV5-8	CASKLRTSGYNEQFF
13	NA	TRBJ1-2	TRBV19	CASSLEGRGGYTF
17	NA	TRBJ2-1	TRBV5-1	CASSSAGSGGAYNEQFF
14	NA	TRBJ1-2	TRBV27	CASSFDLSPRTYTF
14	NA	NA	TRBV15	CATSRDMSSYEQYF
13	NA	TRBJ2-7	TRBV5-4	CASSLGIGYEQYF
17	once	TRBJ2-3	TRBV6-1	CASSAQLLAGSTDTQYF
12	NA	TRBJ2-1	TRBV5-4	CASSELTRGQFF
15	NA	TRBJ1-6	TRBV9	CASSVEGGASSPLHF
14	once	TRBJ1-1	TRBV11-2	CASSLFWGDTEAFF
14	once	TRBJ1-5	TRBV6-1	CASSGGQDNQPQHF
17	NA	TRBJ2-1	TRBV4-1	CASSQVQGSGRRNEQFF
15	NA	TRBJ1-5	TRBV19	CASTSAALEGQPQHF
15	once	TRBJ2-3	TRBV27	CASTLAGVRTDTQYF
16	NA	TRBJ1-6	TRBV9	CASSYGTGEVGSPLHF
15	NA	TRBJ2-3	TRBV2	CASSRTSGSPDTQYF
8	NA	TRBJ2-1	TRBV19	CARPGEFF
14	NA	TRBJ1-2	TRBV5-6	CASSLAGRPYGYTF